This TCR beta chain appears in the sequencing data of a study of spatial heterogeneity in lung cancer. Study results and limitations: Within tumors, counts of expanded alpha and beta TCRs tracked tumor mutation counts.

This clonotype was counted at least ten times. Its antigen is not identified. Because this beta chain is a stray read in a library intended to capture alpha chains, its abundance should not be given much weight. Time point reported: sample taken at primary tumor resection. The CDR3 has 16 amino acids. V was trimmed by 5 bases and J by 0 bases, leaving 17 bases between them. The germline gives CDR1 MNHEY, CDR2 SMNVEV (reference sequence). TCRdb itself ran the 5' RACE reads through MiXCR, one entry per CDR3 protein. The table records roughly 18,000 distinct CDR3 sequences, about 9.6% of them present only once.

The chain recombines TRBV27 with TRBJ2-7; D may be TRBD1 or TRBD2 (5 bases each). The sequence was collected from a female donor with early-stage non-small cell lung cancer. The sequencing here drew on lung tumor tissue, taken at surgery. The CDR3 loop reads CASSPGTGRSSYEQYF. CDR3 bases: TGTGCCAGCAGTCCCGGTACGGGACGGAGCTCCTACGAGCAGTACTTC.